This T cell receptor (beta chain) was found in a study of blood T cell repertoires in COVID-19. The table came from immunoSEQ multiplex PCR; TCRdb's copy has only in-frame clones and leaves some out. The sample holds about 150,000 clones; around three quarters are singletons and the top ten take 4% to 4.5%. The specimen was peripheral blood. The TCR was taken from a man between 60 and 75 years old with acute or convalescent COVID-19.

CDR3: CASSLEQASGSYEQYF. The CDR3 DNA reads as TGTGCCAGCAGCTTAGAACAGGCTAGCGGGAGTTACGAGCAGTACTTC. V and J are TRBV7-8 and TRBJ2-7; TRBD2 matches 10 bases. Germline V CDR1 and CDR2: SGHVS, FQNEAQ. The V gene end was trimmed by 1 base and the J gene end by 4 bases; junction bases not matched to a gene: 7. The CDR3 length is 16 residues.